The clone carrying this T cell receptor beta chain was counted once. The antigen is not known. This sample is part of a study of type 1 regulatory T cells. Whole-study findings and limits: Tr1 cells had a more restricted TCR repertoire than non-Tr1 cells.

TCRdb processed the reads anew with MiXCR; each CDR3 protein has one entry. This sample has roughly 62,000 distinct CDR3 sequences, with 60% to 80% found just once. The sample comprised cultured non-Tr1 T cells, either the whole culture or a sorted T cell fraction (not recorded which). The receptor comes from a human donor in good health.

The CDR3 region has the DNA TGTGCCAGCCACAGGGAAGGGGGCTCTGGGGCCAACGTCCTGACTTTC. It encodes CASHREGGSGANVLTF. The chain couples TRBV2 to TRBJ2-6, with D perhaps TRBD1 (6 bases). V was shortened by 8 bases and J by 0 bases, with 14 bases between the two germline ends. Germline CDR1 and CDR2: SNHLY and FYNNEI. The CDR3 covers 16 residues.